Following are 23 T cell receptor beta chains from one sample sequenced in a study of T-cell reconstitution after alpha-beta-depleted transplantation in children. This sample's TCRbeta library carried unique molecular identifier barcodes. TCRdb re-called the PCR reads with MiXCR, one entry per CDR3 protein. This table holds hundreds of thousands of distinct CDR3 sequences, roughly 10% found once. This specimen consisted of PBMCs, obtained before TCRalphabeta/CD19-depleted stem cell transplant. These receptors all come from a child under two years old with acute myeloid leukemia, due to receive a stem cell transplant.

For the CDR3, the DNA is TGTACCTGCAGTCCCCGCGTGGACATGACTAGCGGGAGCTACGAGCAGTACTTC. It codes for CTCSPRVDMTSGSYEQYF. The chain recombines TRBV12-3 or TRBV12-4 with TRBJ2-7; 12 bases align to TRBD2. The CDR3 is 18 residues long.

This clonotype occurred many times. The chain joins TRBV20-1 to TRBJ1-1; TRBD1 matches 10 bases. After removal of 8 bases from V and 5 bases from J, the junction contained 5 bases not matched to a gene. The length of the CDR3 is 12 residues. Germline lookup yields CDR1 DFQATT and CDR2 SNEGSKA (reference sequence). CDR3 sequence: CSTRQGATEAFF. The CDR3 DNA follows: TGCAGTACCAGACAGGGGGCGACTGAAGCTTTCTTT.

This clonotype was observed many times. The chain combines TRBV20-1 with TRBJ2-1; 12 bases are a match to TRBD2. Trimming at V came to 3 bases and at J to 2 bases, leaving 5 bases not matched to a gene. CDR3 length equals 16 residues. Germline V gene data show CDR1 as DFQATT and CDR2 as SNEGSKA (reference sequence). CDR3 nucleotides: TGCAGTGCTAGCGCAGGACTAGCGGGAACCTACAATGAGCAGTTCTTC. As protein: CSASAGLAGTYNEQFF.

This clonotype has at least ten counts. The V gene is TRBV3-1, the J gene TRBJ2-5, with TRBD2 matching 7 bases. Trimming cost V 3 bases and J 2 bases; bases outside gene matches: 3. The CDR3 loop spans 14 amino acids. Germline CDR1 is LGHDT and CDR2 is YNNKEL (reference sequence). The CDR3 region is CASSQVGGQETQYF. The CDR3 nucleotides read TGTGCCAGCAGCCAGGTCGGGGGGCAAGAGACCCAGTACTTC.

This clonotype showed up many times. The genes are TRBV20-1 and TRBJ2-1; D is uncertain. The CDR3 has 12 amino acids. V was cut by 6 bases and J by 6 bases, with 12 bases left in between. CDR1 is DFQATT, CDR2 SNEGSKA, per germline (reference sequence). The CDR3 reads CSAPSFSNEQFF. The CDR3 DNA is TGCAGTGCCCCTAGTTTTTCCAATGAGCAGTTCTTC.

This clonotype was seen many times. The chain links TRBV7-2 to TRBJ1-5; D might be TRBD1 (6 bases). This CDR3 comprises 14 residues. Per germline, CDR1 SGHTA and CDR2 FQGNSA. V lost 8 bases, J lost 0 bases, and 11 bases lay in between. In DNA, the CDR3 is TGTGCCAGCTCCACAGGGTATAGCAATCAGCCCCAGCATTTT. Translation gives CASSTGYSNQPQHF. The variable domain in full, completed from reference TRBV7-2 and TRBJ1-5, reads GAGVSQSPSNKVTEKGKDVELRCDPISGHTALYWYRQSLGQGLEFLIYFQGNSAPDKSGLPSDRFSAERTGGSVSTLTIQRTQQEDSAVYLCASSTGYSNQPQHFGDGTRLSIL.

This clonotype occurred many times. The chain joins TRBV11-1 to TRBJ2-2; D is ambiguous. V was trimmed by 5 bases and J by 1 base, leaving 20 bases between them. The CDR3 contains 18 residues. Germline V gene sequence: CDR1 SGHAT, CDR2 FQDESV (reference sequence). Written as DNA, the CDR3 is TGTGCCAGCAGCCCCACCCGTAGGTCGTACGGGAACACCGGGGAGCTGTTTTTT. It encodes CASSPTRRSYGNTGELFF.

Ten or more counts support this clonotype. This sequence joins TRBV3-1 and TRBJ2-7, with D tentatively TRBD2 (6 bases). The CDR3 extends over 15 amino acids. Germline CDR1 reads LGHDT; CDR2 reads YNNKEL (reference sequence). V dropped 4 bases and J dropped 5 bases, with 18 bases sitting between them. The CDR3 spells CASSPSGLPTHEQYF. The CDR3 region has the DNA TGTGCCAGCAGCCCCTCGGGACTCCCCACTCACGAGCAGTACTTC.

The sample holds many counts of this clonotype. The J gene is TRBJ2-7, the V gene TRBV27; 7 nucleotides match TRBD2. The CDR3 is 15 residues long. Unmatched junction bases numbered 5, after V lost 2 bases and J lost 1 base. Germline-derived CDR1 and CDR2 are MNHEY and SMNVEV (reference sequence). This CDR3 reads CASSLAAGESYEQYF. The CDR3 DNA is TGTGCCAGCAGTTTAGCCGCGGGAGAGTCCTACGAGCAGTACTTC.

The rearrangement joins TRBV4-2 to TRBJ2-7; D ambiguous. The germline CDR1 and CDR2 sequences are LGHNA and YNFKEQ. With 4 bases removed from V and 0 bases from J, the gap between germline ends came to 19 bases. The CDR3 totals 17 residues. CDR3 protein: CASSPLLGRQSSYEQYF. The CDR3 region has the DNA TGTGCCAGCAGCCCCTTACTCGGTCGGCAAAGCTCCTACGAGCAGTACTTC.

This clonotype was counted a few times. This sequence joins TRBV10-3 and TRBJ2-1; TRBD1 matches at 7 bases. This CDR3 has 15 residues. Germline V gene data show CDR1 as ENHRY and CDR2 as SYGVKD. With V trimmed by 4 bases and J by 5 bases, 8 bases remained unmatched. Here the CDR3 reads CAISGQGVSHNEQFF. In DNA form, the CDR3 reads TGTGCCATCAGTGGTCAGGGGGTTTCCCACAATGAGCAGTTCTTC.

This clonotype has at least ten counts. CDR3 sequence reads: CASSQDPRRQYF. CDR3 coding DNA: TGTGCCAGCAGCCAAGATCCGAGGAGGCAGTACTTC. The chain uses TRBV3-1 and TRBJ2-7, with unresolved D. Germline CDR1 LGHDT, CDR2 YNNKEL (reference sequence). The length of the CDR3 is 12 residues. Trimming pared 0 bases from V and 9 bases from J, leaving 9 bases between.

This clonotype was observed many times. The rearrangement uses TRBV24-1 and TRBJ2-1, with TRBD2 identical over 8 bases. The germline V gene encodes CDR1 KGHDR and CDR2 SFDVKD. The junction had 9 bases not matched to a gene; V was cut back by 0 bases and J by 6 bases. CDR3 size: 17 residues. CDR3: CATSDLGRGLAANEQFF. The CDR3 DNA reads TGTGCCACCAGTGATTTGGGCCGAGGACTAGCCGCCAATGAGCAGTTCTTC.

V gene TRBV15 combines with J gene TRBJ2-5, with D possibly matching TRBD2 (6 bases). The CDR3 is 15 amino acids. The V end lost 6 bases, the J end lost 5 bases, and 19 bases lay between the germline ends. The germline CDR1 and CDR2 sequences are LNHNV and YYDKDF (reference sequence). The CDR3 here is CATSAIGTSKETQYF. The CDR3 nucleotides are TGTGCCACCAGTGCCATTGGGACTTCGAAGGAGACCCAGTACTTC.

This clonotype has a handful of counts. V is TRBV10-2 and J is TRBJ2-7, with 9 bases fitting TRBD1. The CDR3 loop spans 14 amino acids. Trimming cost V 6 bases and J 5 bases; bases outside gene matches: 8. Germline V gives CDR1 WSHSY, CDR2 SAAADI. In nucleotides, the CDR3 is TGCGCCAGCAGAGCCGGGACAGGGCGGCACGAGCAGTACTTC. Translation: CASRAGTGRHEQYF.

The sample holds many counts of this clonotype. V and J are TRBV3-1 and TRBJ1-1; a possible D gene is TRBD1 (5 bases). The CDR3 totals 15 residues. V was shortened by 4 bases and J by 1 base, with 13 bases between the two germline ends. CDR1 is LGHDT, CDR2 YNNKEL, per germline (reference sequence). CDR3 nucleotide sequence: TGTGCCAGCAGCCGAGATAGGACAAGGAACACTGAAGCTTTCTTT. Protein sequence: CASSRDRTRNTEAFF.

The gene calls are TRBV2 and TRBJ2-1; D is unresolved. The CDR3 is 11 residues long. In germline, CDR1 is SNHLY, CDR2 FYNNEI. V was shortened by 3 bases and J by 9 bases, with 6 bases between the two germline ends. The CDR3 loop reads CASSETREQFF. The CDR3 region has the DNA TGTGCCAGCAGTGAGACCCGTGAGCAGTTCTTC. Looking up the rest from reference TRBV2 and TRBJ2-1 gives the full variable domain: EPEVTQTPSHQVTQMGQEVILRCVPISNHLYFYWYRQILGQKVEFLVSFYNNEISEKSEIFDDQFSVERPDGSNFTLKIRSTKLEDSAMYFCASSETREQFFGPGTRLTVL.

This clonotype was picked up many times. The chain links TRBV12-3 or TRBV12-4 to TRBJ2-1, with D possibly being TRBD1 (5 bases). This CDR3 has 15 amino acids. V gave up 5 bases and J gave up 2 bases, with 13 bases separating them. Written as DNA, the CDR3 is TGTGCCAGCAGTCCTCAGGGCAGAGCCTACAATGAGCAGTTCTTC. This translates into CASSPQGRAYNEQFF.

This clonotype was found many times. The rearrangement joins TRBV29-1 to TRBJ1-1; 7 bases fit TRBD1. Germline values: CDR1 SQVTM, CDR2 ANQGSEA. V lost 6 bases to trimming and J lost 5 bases; unmatched junction nucleotides: 9. The CDR3 has 13 residues. The CDR3 region has the DNA TGCAGCGTCGCCCACAGGGGAGGGACTGAAGCTTTCTTT. Its protein is CSVAHRGGTEAFF.

The table lists this clonotype with many counts. The V call is TRBV18, the J call TRBJ2-5, with D perhaps TRBD2 (6 bases). With 3 bases removed from V and 4 bases from J, the gap between germline ends came to 12 bases. Germline lookup yields CDR1 KGHSH and CDR2 LQKENI. CDR3 length equals 14 residues. The CDR3 loop is CASSPPGRGETQYF. DNA for the CDR3: TGTGCCAGCTCACCCCCCGGGAGAGGAGAGACCCAGTACTTC.

This clonotype was seen many times. V is TRBV29-1 and J is TRBJ1-1; maybe TRBD1 (6 bases). Looked up from germline, CDR1 is SQVTM and CDR2 is ANQGSEA. The CDR3 consists of 14 residues. V dropped 5 bases and J dropped 0 bases, with 13 bases sitting between them. The CDR3 bases are TGCAGCGTTAGGGACACCTTAATGAACACTGAAGCTTTCTTT. It codes for CSVRDTLMNTEAFF.

There are many counts of this clonotype. The chain has TRBV12-3 or TRBV12-4 and TRBJ2-3; D unresolved. V dropped 3 bases and J dropped 7 bases, with 14 bases sitting between them. The length of the CDR3 is 14 residues. CDR3 sequence reads: CASSFLRAPNTQYF. The CDR3 DNA reads as TGTGCCAGCAGTTTTTTGAGAGCGCCTAATACGCAGTATTTT.

Ten or more counts support this clonotype. V and J are TRBV5-1 and TRBJ1-1; no reliable D call. The length of the CDR3 is 12 residues. Germline values: CDR1 SGHRS, CDR2 YFSETQ. V shed 2 bases and J shed 12 bases, with 14 bases lying between them. The DNA of the CDR3 is TGCGCCAGCAGCTTAAGACCCCAACAACCTTTCTTT. Translation: CASSLRPQQPFF.